The rows below give T cell receptor beta chains drawn from one sample of a study of shared clonotypes between healthy human individuals. Profiled with immunoSEQ multiplex PCR; TCRdb holds only in-frame clones, not every one. The sample shows some 500,000 clones, 95% to 97% of them seen only once. Sequenced: naive CD4+ T cells sorted from blood. These receptors originate from a woman in her 30s in good health. CDR3s include the opening cysteine and the closing phenylalanine or tryptophan. Fields, in order: V gene, clone size, J gene, D gene, CDR3 protein, CDR3 DNA. D genes are given only for firm matches. Part of the rows lack a size; the others show once, few, many or a class for expanded clones.

>TRBV7-3|NA|TRBJ1-1|TRBD1
CASSSQGLNTEAFF
TGTGCCAGCAGCTCACAGGGGCTGAACACTGAAGCTTTCTTT
>TRBV19|NA|TRBJ1-1|TRBD1
CASSAFGTGGTEAFF
TGTGCCAGTAGTGCGTTCGGGACAGGGGGCACTGAAGCTTTCTTT
>TRBV27|NA|TRBJ2-3|NA
CASTHFRADPSEDTQYF
TGTGCCAGCACCCACTTCCGGGCGGACCCGAGCGAAGATACGCAGTATTTT
>TRBV25-1|once|TRBJ2-5|NA
CASSGWNEGETQYF
TGTGCCAGCAGTGGGTGGAACGAGGGGGAGACCCAGTACTTC
>TRBV14|NA|TRBJ2-5|NA
CASSPYRTWEETQYF
TGTGCCAGCAGTCCATACCGGACCTGGGAGGAGACCCAGTACTTC
>TRBV4-1|NA|TRBJ2-1|NA
CASSSLGLSNEQFF
TGCGCCAGCAGCTCCTTAGGCTTAAGCAATGAGCAGTTCTTC
>TRBV6-5|NA|TRBJ2-7|NA
CASKGPGGIYEQYF
TGTGCCAGCAAAGGCCCCGGGGGTATCTACGAGCAGTACTTC
>TRBV6-5|NA|TRBJ2-5|NA
CASSLGGRKETQYF
TGTGCCAGCAGTCTTGGGGGGAGGAAAGAGACCCAGTACTTC
>TRBV5-5|NA|TRBJ1-5|NA
CASSPFSGQPQHF
TGTGCCAGCAGCCCCTTCTCGGGTCAGCCCCAGCATTTT
>TRBV18|NA|TRBJ1-1|NA
CASSPLGDTEAFF
TGTGCCAGCTCACCTTTGGGAGACACTGAAGCTTTCTTT
>TRBV29-1|NA|TRBJ2-1|NA
CSIGPTSSRNKQFF
TGCAGTATCGGTCCCACGTCCTCTAGGAATAAGCAGTTCTTC
>TRBV14|NA|TRBJ2-7|NA
CASSRPGAAYEQYF
TGTGCCAGCAGCCGCCCCGGGGCGGCCTACGAGCAGTACTTC
>TRBV5-1|NA|TRBJ2-5|NA
CASSLAREETQYF
TGCGCCAGCAGCTTGGCAAGAGAAGAGACCCAGTACTTC
>TRBV7-9|NA|TRBJ2-3|NA
CASSLLAGTSTDTQYF
TGTGCCAGCAGCTTACTAGCAGGCACCAGCACAGATACGCAGTATTTT
>TRBV19|NA|TRBJ1-5|NA
CASSKGSTIWDANQPQHF
TGTGCCAGTAGTAAGGGCAGTACCATCTGGGATGCCAATCAGCCCCAGCATTTT
>TRBV6-5|NA|TRBJ1-2|NA
CASSYSQASSNYGYTF
TGTGCCAGCAGTTACTCCCAGGCGTCTAGTAACTATGGCTACACCTTC
>TRBV5-1|once|TRBJ2-5|TRBD1
CASSSGGLGETQYF
TGCGCCAGCAGTTCAGGGGGATTGGGAGAGACCCAGTACTTC
>TRBV7-9|NA|TRBJ2-1|TRBD2
CASSPRLAGNAEQFF
TGTGCCAGCAGCCCGAGACTAGCGGGGAATGCTGAGCAGTTCTTC
>TRBV28|once|TRBJ2-5|TRBD1
CASSSKTAGQGGETQYF
TGTGCCAGCAGCTCAAAAACAGCGGGACAGGGAGGAGAGACCCAGTACTTC
>TRBV28|NA|TRBJ2-7|NA
CASRSSGAGIDEQYF
TGTGCCAGCAGATCCTCAGGGGCAGGTATTGACGAGCAGTACTTC
>TRBV7-9|NA|TRBJ1-4|NA
CASSPVATNEKLFF
TGTGCCAGCAGCCCAGTTGCAACTAATGAAAAACTGTTTTTT
>TRBV27|once|TRBJ1-1|NA
CASSLRRVNTEAFF
TGTGCCAGCAGTTTAAGGCGGGTAAACACTGAAGCTTTCTTT
>TRBV7-6|NA|TRBJ1-5|NA
CASSQQGLRNQPQHF
TGTGCCAGCAGCCAGCAGGGATTGCGGAATCAGCCCCAGCATTTT
>TRBV4-1|NA|TRBJ2-2|NA
CASSQQDRLVGTGELFF
TGCGCCAGCAGCCAACAAGATCGGCTAGTGGGGACCGGGGAGCTGTTTTTT
>TRBV9|NA|TRBJ2-7|TRBD2
CASSVGLAGVYEQYF
TGTGCCAGCAGCGTAGGATTAGCGGGAGTGTACGAGCAGTACTTC
>TRBV7-8|NA|TRBJ1-2|TRBD1
CASSLESGQGSAGYTF
TGTGCCAGCAGCTTAGAGTCTGGACAGGGATCCGCTGGCTACACCTTC
>TRBV21-1|NA|TRBJ2-1|NA
CASSRGVEQFF
TGTGCCAGCAGCCGGGGCGTAGAGCAGTTCTTC
>TRBV28|NA|TRBJ1-3|NA
CASVGLGSGNTIYF
TGTGCCAGCGTAGGACTCGGCTCTGGAAACACCATATATTTT
>TRBV9|NA|TRBJ1-1|NA
CASSSGVMNTEAFF
TGTGCCAGCAGCTCGGGGGTTATGAACACTGAAGCTTTCTTT
>TRBV14|NA|TRBJ2-4|NA
CASSPPGENIQYF
TGTGCCAGCAGCCCGCCCGGGGAAAACATTCAGTACTTC
>TRBV7-9|NA|TRBJ2-7|TRBD1
CASSFRDRGEQYF
TGTGCCAGCAGCTTCCGGGACAGGGGCGAGCAGTACTTC
>TRBV28|once|TRBJ1-5|TRBD1
CASSALTGGSQPQHF
TGTGCCAGCAGTGCCCTAACAGGGGGCTCTCAGCCCCAGCATTTT
>TRBV21-1|few|TRBJ2-7|NA
CASSKGQGKGSYEQYF
TGTGCCAGCAGCAAAGGACAGGGTAAAGGCTCCTACGAGCAGTACTTC
>TRBV9|NA|TRBJ2-7|NA
CASSAGLAGKAYEQYF
TGTGCCAGCAGCGCGGGGCTGGCAGGTAAGGCCTACGAGCAGTACTTC
>TRBV5-1|NA|TRBJ2-5|TRBD1
CASSLGTGPVETQYF
TGCGCCAGCAGCCTAGGGACAGGTCCTGTGGAGACCCAGTACTTC
>TRBV19|NA|TRBJ1-2|NA
CASSRGRNYGYTF
TGTGCCAGTAGTAGGGGGCGAAACTATGGCTACACCTTC
>TRBV4-1|NA|TRBJ2-5|NA
CASSQLGLNQETQYF
TGCGCCAGCAGCCAACTGGGACTCAACCAAGAGACCCAGTACTTC
>TRBV18|NA|TRBJ2-7|NA
CASSTIRDTYYEQYF
TGTGCCAGCTCAACAATTCGGGACACCTACTACGAGCAGTACTTC
>TRBV6-1|NA|TRBJ1-6|TRBD1
CAISESRQGDNSPLHF
TGTGCCATCAGTGAGTCGAGACAGGGGGATAATTCACCCCTCCACTTT
>TRBV5-1|NA|TRBJ2-7|TRBD2
CASSLGGLAGGSYEQYF
TGCGCCAGCAGCTTGGGGGGACTAGCGGGAGGCTCCTACGAGCAGTACTTC
>TRBV10-2|NA|TRBJ1-1|NA
CASSDPNPTYPNTEAFF
TGCGCCAGCAGCGATCCAAACCCGACATATCCGAACACTGAAGCTTTCTTT